What follows are 5 T cell receptor beta chains derived from one specimen sequenced in a study of blood T cell repertoires in COVID-19 (dated by TCRdb to 2019 to 2021). The method was the immunoSEQ multiplex PCR assay. This is the immuneACCESS table as TCRdb keeps it, with only in-frame sequences that have V and J called. A part of the clones is gone; compared with another copy, unresolved V genes explain less than half, and the rest is unexplained. Present in this sample are roughly 230,000 clones, approximately 83% of which were seen just once. Approximately 4.8% of the sample is held by the ten biggest clonotypes. The sample comprised peripheral blood. These receptors all come from a man aged 50-60 years with active or convalescent COVID-19.

This chain connects TRBV7-3 to TRBJ2-2; 7 bases map to TRBD1. V gave up 1 base and J gave up 1 base; unmatched junction bases: 6. The germline gives CDR1 SGHTA, CDR2 FQGTGA. This CDR3 contains 17 residues. The DNA of the CDR3 is TGTGCCAGCAGCTTAAAAGGCACAGGGGAGAACACCGGGGAGCTGTTTTTT. Its translation: CASSLKGTGENTGELFF.

This clone appeared once. The chain links TRBV3-1 (or the pseudogene TRBV3-2) to TRBJ1-1, with a tentative D call TRBD1 (6 bases). Germline assignment: CDR1 LGHDT and CDR2 YNNKEL (reference sequence). CDR3 length equals 12 residues. Between the trimmed V and J ends, which lost 2 bases and 11 bases, there was a span of 12 bases. The CDR3 DNA is TGTGCCAGCAGCCAAATTGGGACAAGGGCTTTCTTT. Its translation: CASSQIGTRAFF.

The chain is built from TRBV7-8 and TRBJ1-1; a weak D match, TRBD1 (5 bases). CDR1 is SGHVS, CDR2 FQNEAQ, per germline. V gave up 5 bases and J gave up 0 bases, with 19 bases separating them. The CDR3 totals 17 residues. The CDR3 is CASSAAGTGFLNTEAFF. The CDR3 DNA reads as TGTGCCAGCAGCGCCGCCGGAACAGGTTTTTTGAACACTGAAGCTTTCTTT.

The chain is built from TRBV18 and TRBJ2-3; D may be TRBD2 (6 bases). This CDR3 spans 14 amino acids. Germline V gives CDR1 KGHSH, CDR2 LQKENI. V lost 3 bases, J lost 1 base, and 8 bases lay in between. The CDR3 protein is CASSPSGGTDTQYF. The DNA for the CDR3 is TGTGCCAGCTCACCCTCGGGAGGCACAGATACGCAGTATTTT.

This clone was recorded once. The V and J genes are TRBV5-1 and TRBJ1-3, with a possible D match to TRBD1 (5 bases). Germline V gene lookup returns CDR1 SGHRS and CDR2 YFSETQ. The CDR3 spans 16 residues. Trimming left V 0 bases short and J 4 bases short, with 14 bases between. The CDR3 nucleotides are TGCGCCAGCAGCTTGGTCGCAGGGATCGGGGGAAACACCATATATTTT. Residues: CASSLVAGIGGNTIYF.